This TCR beta chain was sequenced for a study of blood T cells in healthy people across ages. The CDR3 covers 16 residues. Trimming cost V 5 bases and J 0 bases, with 15 bases left between them. Germline CDR1 reads SGHKS; CDR2 reads YYEKEE (reference sequence). PCR was performed a second time for about 7 to 12 cycles using a sample-barcoded 5' primer and a J-beta primer mix. TCRdb reprocessed the 5' RACE reads with MiXCR, giving one entry per CDR3 protein. The table lists 650,000 to 950,000 distinct CDR3 sequences, under 55% of them singletons. The receptor was derived from a man aged 55 to 70 in good health. V and J are TRBV5-5 and TRBJ2-1, with D perhaps being TRBD1 or TRBD2 (5 bases each). The sequenced sample consisted of blood. The CDR3 sequence: CASRTGATSSYNEQFF. The DNA for the CDR3 is TGTGCCAGCAGGACCGGGGCGACGAGCTCCTACAATGAGCAGTTCTTC.